The text below deals with one T cell receptor beta chain. The data derive from a study of blood T cell repertoires in COVID-19. Germline V gives CDR1 MDHEN, CDR2 SYDVKM. Trimming took 5 bases from V and 0 from J; bases not matched to a gene: 23. The CDR3 covers 22 residues. Per the study methods: Estimation of nucleated cell counts was performed using reference gene primer amplification. Profiling relied on immunoSEQ multiplex PCR, and the TCRdb table lists in-frame clones only, not all of them. That table gives V, J and clone size, and the DNA gave D and trimming. The sample has roughly 120,000 clones; about 80% are singletons.

This clonotype was sampled from an elderly woman with active or convalescent COVID-19. The chain is built from TRBV28 and TRBJ2-4, with 9 nucleotides matching TRBD1. Specimen: peripheral blood. The chain's CDR3 is CASSPLRTGALEMRLAKNIQYF. The CDR3 region has the DNA TGTGCCAGCAGTCCCCTCCGGACAGGGGCTCTGGAAATGCGCCTAGCCAAAAACATTCAGTACTTC.